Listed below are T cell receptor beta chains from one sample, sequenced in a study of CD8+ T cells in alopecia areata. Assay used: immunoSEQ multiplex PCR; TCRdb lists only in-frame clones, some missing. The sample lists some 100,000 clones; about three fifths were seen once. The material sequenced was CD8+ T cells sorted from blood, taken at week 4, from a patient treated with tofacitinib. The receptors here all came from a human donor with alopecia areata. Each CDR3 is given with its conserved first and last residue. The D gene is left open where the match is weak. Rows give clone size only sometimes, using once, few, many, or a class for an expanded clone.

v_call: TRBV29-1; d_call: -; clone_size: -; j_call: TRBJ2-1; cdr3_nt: TGCAGCGCTTACCCGGCGGGCGGGGATTACAATGAGCAGTTCTTC; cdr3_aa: CSAYPAGGDYNEQFF
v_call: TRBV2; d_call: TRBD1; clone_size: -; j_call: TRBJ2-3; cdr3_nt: TGTGCCAGCAGTGGCCAATGGAGGGACAGGGATGTGGATACGCAGTATTTT; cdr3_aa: CASSGQWRDRDVDTQYF
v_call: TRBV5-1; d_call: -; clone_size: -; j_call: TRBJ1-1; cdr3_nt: TGCGCCAGCAGCTTGGAGACCCCCAGTAGGACTGAAGCTTTCTTT; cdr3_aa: CASSLETPSRTEAFF
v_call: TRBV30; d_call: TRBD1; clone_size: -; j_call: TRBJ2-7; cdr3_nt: TGTGCCTGCTACCCGGGACAGGGAGAGTACGAGCAGTACTTC; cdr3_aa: CACYPGQGEYEQYF
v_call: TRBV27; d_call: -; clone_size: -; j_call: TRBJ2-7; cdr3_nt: TGTGCCAGCAGTTTATCCGGGAACTACGAGCAGTACTTC; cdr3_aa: CASSLSGNYEQYF
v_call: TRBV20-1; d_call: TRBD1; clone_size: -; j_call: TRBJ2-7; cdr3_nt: TGCAGTGCGGACAGGGCCGAGCAGTACTTC; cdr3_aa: CSADRAEQYF
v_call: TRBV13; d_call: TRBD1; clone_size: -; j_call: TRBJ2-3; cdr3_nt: TGTGCCAGCAGCGTAGGACAGGCGGTCACAGATACGCAGTATTTT; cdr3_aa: CASSVGQAVTDTQYF
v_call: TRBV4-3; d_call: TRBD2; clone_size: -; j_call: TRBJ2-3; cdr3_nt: TGCGCCAGCAGCCAGACAGCGGGGGGGCCGGATACGCAGTATTTT; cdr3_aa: CASSQTAGGPDTQYF
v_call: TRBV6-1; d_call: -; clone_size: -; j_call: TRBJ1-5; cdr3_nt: TGTGCCAGCAGTGAATGGGTGGACAGCAATCAGCCCCAGCATTTT; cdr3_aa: CASSEWVDSNQPQHF
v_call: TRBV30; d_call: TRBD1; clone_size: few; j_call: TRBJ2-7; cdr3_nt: TGTGCCTGGGATCCGGGACAGGGGTTCTACGAGCAGTACTTC; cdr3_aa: CAWDPGQGFYEQYF
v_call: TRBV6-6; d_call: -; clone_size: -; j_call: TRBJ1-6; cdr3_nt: TGTGCCAGCAGCCTCTCCGCAACAAATTCACCCCTCCACTTT; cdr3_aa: CASSLSATNSPLHF
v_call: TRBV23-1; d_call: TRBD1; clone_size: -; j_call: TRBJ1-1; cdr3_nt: TGCGCCAGCAGTCCCCAGGGACAGCAACAGTTTGAAGCTTTCTTT; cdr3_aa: CASSPQGQQQFEAFF
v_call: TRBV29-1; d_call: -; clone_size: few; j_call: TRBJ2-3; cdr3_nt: TGCAGCGTTGAAGTGATCGAGAGGCCAGGGGATACGCAGTATTTT; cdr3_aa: CSVEVIERPGDTQYF
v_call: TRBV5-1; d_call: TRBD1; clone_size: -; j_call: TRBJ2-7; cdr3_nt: TGCGCCAGCAGCTTGCGACAGGGCGACGAGCAGTACTTC; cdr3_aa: CASSLRQGDEQYF
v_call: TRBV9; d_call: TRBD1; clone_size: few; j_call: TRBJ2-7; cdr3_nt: TGTGCCAGCAGCCCCGGGCGGACAGGGGTCTACGAGCAGTACTTC; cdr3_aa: CASSPGRTGVYEQYF
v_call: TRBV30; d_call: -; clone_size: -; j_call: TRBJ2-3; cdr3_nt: TGTGCCTGCCTCTCCGGTGCCGCCAGCACAGATACGCAGTATTTT; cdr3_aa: CACLSGAASTDTQYF
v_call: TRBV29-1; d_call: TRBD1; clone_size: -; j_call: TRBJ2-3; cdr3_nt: TGCAGCGTTGAAAGTGGGGCAGGGGGAGACCCAGATACGCAGTATTTT; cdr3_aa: CSVESGAGGDPDTQYF
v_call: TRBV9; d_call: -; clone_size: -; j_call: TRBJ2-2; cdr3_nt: TGTGCCAGCAGGGGGGCCGACACCGGGGAGCTGTTTTTT; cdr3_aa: CASRGADTGELFF
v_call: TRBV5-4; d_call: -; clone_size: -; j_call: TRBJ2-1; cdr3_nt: TGTGCCAGCACCCCAGGTAGCCCGGGCGGAAGTGAGCAGTTCTTC; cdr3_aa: CASTPGSPGGSEQFF
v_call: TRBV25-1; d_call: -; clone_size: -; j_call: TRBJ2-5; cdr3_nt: TGTGCCAGCAGTGAATTCGGCAGTCCAGAGACCCAGTACTTC; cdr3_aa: CASSEFGSPETQYF
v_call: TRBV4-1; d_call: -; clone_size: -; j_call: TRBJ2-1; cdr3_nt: TGCGCCAGCAGCTCAAGCCTTAGCTCCTACAATGAGCAGTTCTTC; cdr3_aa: CASSSSLSSYNEQFF
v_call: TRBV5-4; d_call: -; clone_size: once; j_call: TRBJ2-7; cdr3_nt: TGTGCCAGCAGCTTGAACGGGGCCGCACACGAGCAGTACTTC; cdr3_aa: CASSLNGAAHEQYF
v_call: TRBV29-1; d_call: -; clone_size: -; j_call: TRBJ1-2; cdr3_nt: TGCAGCGTTGAGTGGTTACGGGAGGGCTATGGCTACACCTTC; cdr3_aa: CSVEWLREGYGYTF
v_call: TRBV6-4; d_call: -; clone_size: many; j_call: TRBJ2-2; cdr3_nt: TGTGCCAGCAGTGACGGGGACACCGGGGAGCTGTTTTTT; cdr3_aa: CASSDGDTGELFF
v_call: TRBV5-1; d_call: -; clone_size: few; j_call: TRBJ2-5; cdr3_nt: TGCGCCAGCAGTCACCAAGAGGAGACCCAGTACTTC; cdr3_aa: CASSHQEETQYF
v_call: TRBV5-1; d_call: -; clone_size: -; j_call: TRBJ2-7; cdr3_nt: TGCGCCAGCAGCGGACTTTACGAGCAGTACTTC; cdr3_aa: CASSGLYEQYF
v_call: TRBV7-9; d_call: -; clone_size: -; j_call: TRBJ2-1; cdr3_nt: TGTGCCAGCAGCCAAGGGGACGGCTCCTACAATGAGCAGTTCTTC; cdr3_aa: CASSQGDGSYNEQFF